This T cell receptor (beta chain) emerged from a study of blood T cells in healthy people across ages. The overall study: Per two T cells, template switching captured roughly one barcoded beta molecule. The study, taken as a whole, reports: TCR beta diversity, measured per million T cells, fell in a roughly linear way with age.

As to this clonotype: The target antigen is unknown.

Through a sample-barcoded 5' primer and a J-beta primer mix, a second PCR was run for roughly 7 to 12 cycles. TCRdb analysed the 5' RACE reads with MiXCR anew, one entry per CDR3 protein. The table has roughly 1.5 million distinct CDR3 sequences, approximately 43% seen once. The sample comprised blood. This sequence was found in a young woman in good health.

CDR3 DNA sequence: TGTGCCAGCAGTTTAGCGGGGTCCTACAATGAGCAGTACTTC. It is translated as CASSLAGSYNEQYF. The chain combines TRBV12-3 or TRBV12-4 with TRBJ2-7; D not resolved. The CDR3 runs to 14 residues. Between the trimmed V and J ends, which lost 0 bases and 7 bases, there was a span of 13 bases.